This T cell receptor (beta chain) was obtained from a study of Tregs in tolerant kidney transplant recipients. With V trimmed by 1 base and J by 7 bases, 13 bases remained unmatched. This CDR3 contains 16 residues. CDR1 is SGHVS and CDR2 is FNYEAQ in the germline V gene. Notes on the study in general: Biological reproducibility was not directly addressed, but technical replication error appeared minimal. The most relevant donor-specific Treg TCRbeta repertoire apparently came from expansion with activated donor B cells. Findings come from small patient numbers and require larger validation.

The assay was immunoSEQ multiplex PCR, and TCRdb's table has in-frame clones only and misses some. The sample holds 120,000 or so clones, about 91% seen once. CD4+CD25+CD127- Tregs, CD4+CD25- non-Tregs, CD4 and CD8 cells were sorted. As to this clone: The antigen is unknown.

This chain links TRBV7-6 with TRBJ2-7, with 7 bases matching TRBD1. The sequenced material came from CD4+ T cells from blood. This TCR was sampled from a human donor in good health. In nucleotides, the CDR3 is TGTGCCAGCAGCTTAGGGCTGACAGGGCTTTCGGGTGAGCAGTACTTC. Amino acid sequence: CASSLGLTGLSGEQYF.